These 12 T cell receptor beta chains were all obtained from the same sample, sequenced in a study of CD8+ T cells in alopecia areata. The treatment was: oral pan-JAK inhibitor, 5-10 mg twice daily. Reverse transcription of extracted RNA yielded cDNA, which provided the sequencing template. The assay was immunoSEQ multiplex PCR, and TCRdb's table has in-frame clones only and misses some. The data show fewer than 110,000 clones, with around 84% seen just once and over 20% held by the top ten. Sequences were derived from CD8+ T cells sorted from blood, sampled at week 24, from a patient treated with tofacitinib. The receptors were gathered from a human donor with alopecia areata.

This clone was seen only once. The chain is built from TRBV4-1 and TRBJ2-7; D possibly matches TRBD1 or TRBD2 (5 bases each). Deletions cut 6 bases from V and 2 bases from J, with 17 bases between. CDR3 length equals 15 residues. Germline CDR1 is MGHRA and CDR2 is YSYEKL. Here the CDR3 reads CASRARAEGPYEQYF. For the CDR3, the DNA is TGCGCCAGCAGAGCGAGGGCCGAGGGGCCCTACGAGCAGTACTTC.

The CDR3 DNA reads as TGCAGCGTTTGGTGGCGGCAAGAGACCCAGTACTTC. Amino acids: CSVWWRQETQYF. The V gene is TRBV29-1, the J gene TRBJ2-5; D unresolved. CDR3 length: 12 residues. V was pared by 5 bases and J by 2 bases, with 9 bases between. CDR1 SQVTM and CDR2 ANQGSEA come from the germline V gene. Full variable domain (rest looked up from reference TRBV29-1 and TRBJ2-5): SAVISQKPSRDICQRGTSLTIQCQVDSQVTMMFWYRQQPGQSLTLIATANQGSEATYESGFVIDKFPISRPNLTFSTLTVSNMSPEDSSIYLCSVWWRQETQYFGPGTRLLVL.

The chain uses TRBV30 and TRBJ1-4; TRBD1 matches at 7 bases. Germline CDR1 is GTSNPN and CDR2 is SVGIG (reference sequence). CDR3 size: 17 residues. The trim removed 4 bases at V and 4 bases at J, leaving 15 bases unmatched. The CDR3, as DNA: TGTGCCTGGAACAAAGAGCATACAGGGGCCTTTAATGAAAAACTGTTTTTT. Translating it yields CAWNKEHTGAFNEKLFF.

This clone was seen only a few times. The V and J genes are TRBV21-1 and TRBJ2-7; the table names TRBD1, a call not compared with the DNA. TRBV21-1 is designated a pseudogene. This CDR3 region has 15 residues. CDR3: CASRRSGQGSYEQYF. In DNA form, the CDR3 reads TGTGCCAGCCGTCGCTCGGGACAGGGGAGCTACGAGCAGTACTTC.

This clone was seen a handful of times. The genes are TRBV29-1 and TRBJ2-7; 12 positions match TRBD2. The CDR3 runs 13 residues. The junction had 0 bases not matched to a gene; V was cut back by 2 bases and J by 4 bases. The V gene's germline CDR1 is SQVTM and CDR2 ANQGSEA. CDR3 protein: CSVELAGGYEQYF. Written as DNA, the CDR3 is TGCAGCGTTGAACTAGCGGGGGGGTACGAGCAGTACTTC.

Only one count was recorded for this clone. This chain joins TRBV7-6 and TRBJ2-7; 7 bases align to TRBD1. V lost 6 bases, J lost 5 bases, and 4 bases stayed unmatched. CDR1 SGHVS and CDR2 FNYEAQ come from the germline V gene. This CDR3 region has 12 residues. As DNA, the CDR3 is TGTGCCAGCAGGGGGACAGACCACGAGCAGTACTTC. This codes for CASRGTDHEQYF.

This clone was seen more than once but under ten times. V is TRBV5-4 and J is TRBJ1-1; TRBD1 aligns across 10 bases. The CDR3 covers 15 residues. CDR1 and CDR2 (germline): SGHNT, YYREEE (reference sequence). J was trimmed by 6 bases and V by 1 base; bases with no gene match: 6. The CDR3 DNA reads TGTGCCAGCAGCTTGAAATGGGACAGGGGCGCTGAAGCTTTCTTT. Amino acid sequence: CASSLKWDRGAEAFF.

This sequence joins TRBV4-1 and TRBJ1-2, with D tentatively TRBD1 (6 bases). The CDR3 extends over 16 amino acids. V was clipped by 0 bases and J by 3 bases, with 14 bases between them. Germline CDR1 and CDR2: MGHRA and YSYEKL. The CDR3 protein is CASSQDLVQGHYGYTF. The CDR3 DNA sequence: TGCGCCAGCAGCCAAGATCTAGTACAGGGCCACTATGGCTACACCTTC.

CDR3 in DNA: TGTGCCAGCAGCTTAGCGGACTCGAACCAAGAGACCCAGTACTTC. Protein product: CASSLADSNQETQYF. The chain links TRBV7-9 to TRBJ2-5, with TRBD2 as a possible D gene (5 bases). The germline V and J ends were trimmed by 0 bases and 0 bases, with 8 bases remaining between them. Per the germline V gene, CDR1 is SEHNR and CDR2 is FQNEAQ (reference sequence). The length of the CDR3 is 15 residues.

The genes are TRBV4-3 and TRBJ2-1; 7 bases are shared with TRBD2. The CDR3 length is 13 residues. The V segment lost 2 bases and the J segment 8 bases; nucleotides outside the gene matches: 3. The germline gives CDR1 LGHNA, CDR2 YSLEER. The CDR3 sequence is CASSQYAGDEQFF. The DNA for the CDR3 is TGCGCCAGCAGCCAATACGCGGGGGATGAGCAGTTCTTC.

This sequence joins TRBV7-9 and TRBJ2-3; no reliable D call. V lost 7 bases, J lost 2 bases, and 10 bases lay in between. The CDR3 is 13 amino acids. CDR1 SEHNR and CDR2 FQNEAQ come from the germline V gene (reference sequence). CDR3 region: CASTRRLTDTQYF. CDR3 coding DNA: TGTGCCAGCACTAGGCGGCTCACAGATACGCAGTATTTT.

The CDR3 protein is CASSHANAGGAYEQYF. The CDR3 nucleotides read TGCGCCAGCAGCCACGCGAACGCGGGGGGAGCTTACGAGCAGTACTTC. The chain recombines TRBV4-3 with TRBJ2-7; 8 nucleotides agree with TRBD2. CDR3 size: 16 residues. J gave up 4 bases and V 3 bases, and 11 bases lay outside the gene matches. Germline V CDR1 and CDR2: LGHNA, YSLEER.